This TCR beta chain is from a study of monozygotic twins with inflammatory bowel disease. Whole-study findings and limits: Repertoire likeness was no different across concordant and discordant twins, perhaps owing to restricted power. Distinguishing T cell subtypes was not possible. IBD patients carried less diverse TCRbeta repertoires (inverse Simpson) than healthy co-twins. The sharing of clonotypes with others was lower in IBD patients than in healthy twins, especially with disease activity.

Regarding this clonotype: The antigen is unknown.

TCRdb reprocessed the 5' RACE reads, with one entry per CDR3 protein and no DNA. This table lists some 170,000 distinct CDR3 sequences. Input material: blood. The sequence derives from a human donor with ulcerative colitis or Crohn's disease, or a healthy co-twin of an affected twin (not recorded which).

CDR3: CASSLAGRVTRVTEAFF. The chain uses TRBV5-6 and TRBJ1-1. The CDR3 sequence is 17 residues long. CDR1 SGHDT and CDR2 YYEEEE come from the germline V gene.